This TCR beta chain came from a study of cytomegalovirus exposure and HLA in healthy donors (TCRdb year 2017). In the study overall: An earlier analysis of more than 550 of the donors reported approximately 280 Gb of sequence data and 95 million to 120 million unique TCR beta sequences obtained from 150 million to 200 million T cells. An early release that covered some 640 HLA-typed donors contained approximately 300 gigabases of sequencing data and around 85 million unique TCR sequences. Among the roughly 430 genotyped donors, roughly 80% belonged to the genetic ancestry cluster associated with self-reported Caucasian donors. The study was designed to test whether signatures of past pathogen exposure could be identified by cataloging public T cell receptors. The study used immunosequencing to profile the T cell repertoires of approximately 630 subjects and linked those repertoires to cytomegalovirus serostatus. Besides the first cohort of about 730 subjects, a separate validation cohort made up of around 120 different subjects was used. To predict cytomegalovirus infection status, the study combined high-throughput TCR immunosequencing, statistical association of individual TCRs with disease status, and machine learning. In a later analysis, previously published TCR beta repertoires from 666 donors were re-analyzed and high-resolution HLA genotyping was added so that TCR occurrence patterns could be studied. The later analysis used no new phenotypic data to find candidate immune exposures, relying instead on TCR beta sequences and their occurrence across donors. An earlier analysis of 500 to 750 of the donors applied high-throughput TCR beta sequencing to assess whether each TCR beta V gene segment acted as functional or pseudogenic. Alongside the repertoire data, information on donor age, sex, ethnicity and CMV serostatus was compiled. Genome-wide SNP genotypes for about 60% of the roughly 670 donors were used in a later genetic analysis, which treated that subset as a discovery cohort. All discovery cohort repertoires had been generated using a single sequencing platform. Both class I and class II loci were covered by HLA typing, at four-digit resolution. The number of donors typed differed by locus, with roughly 629-640 for A, B, C, DRB1 and DQB1, roughly 520 for DQA1, 600 to 610 for DPA1, and some 440 for DPB1. Because of strong linkage in the cohort, 5 or 6 DR-DQ haplotypes were treated as single units for association and clustering. Among 300 to 500 genotyped donors of the cohort, an average of around 250,000 unique TCR beta nucleotide sequences was sequenced per donor, of which roughly 18% were non-productive. Summary of the overall study and its limitations: An earlier analysis of approximately 500 of the donors showed that most TCR beta V segments appeared in productive rearrangements either about 90% or about 30% of the time, which broadly matched IMGT annotations. CMV serostatus was the only immune exposure information available for the cohort. A later genetic analysis associated a missense DCLRE1C variant with V-gene and J-gene trimming of TCR beta chains, and an independent cohort replicated the association. A later analysis found that HLA-associated TCR beta chains were more clonally expanded and had lower generation probabilities than equally common non-associated chains. HLA typing was unavailable for some donors at each locus, so association tests used only the typed subset. In vitro tests confirmed that a few of the cytomegalovirus-associated TCR beta chains recognize cytomegalovirus antigens. Strong co-occurrence of HLA alleles, especially DR and DQ, made assigning TCR associations to individual alleles difficult. According to the authors, the approach could potentially be generalized to other disease states and immunological phenotypes. This cohort had only TCR beta chains sequenced, and the lack of alpha or paired-chain data limited which features could be detected. Cytomegalovirus status was reported to be diagnosed by the classifier with high specificity and sensitivity in both the original and validation cohorts. The presence/absence analyses assumed that sequencing depth was roughly uniform across donors, and that assumption may not be true. In a later analysis, about 17,000 TCR beta sequences were associated with specific HLA alleles at a false discovery rate of 0.05. Most TCR sequences were seen in very few donors, while some public TCRs were found in many individuals. The sequencing pipeline was judged likely to have produced a cluster of highly shared sequence variants as a technical artifact. Most CMV-associated TCR beta chains appeared to be HLA-restricted in a later analysis, and the HLA associations seemed to be driven largely by CMV exposure. In a later analysis, TCR association rates were found to vary across HLA loci, with the most associated TCRs seen for DRB1 alleles and the fewest for HLA-C alleles. The earlier analysis of almost 600 of the donors excluded 15 to 20 rarely observed V segments, including chromosome 9 orphons, because counts were too low. A further reported finding was that TCR beta sequences accurately predicted the HLA-A and HLA-B alleles for most subjects in the first cohort. In the study, around 150 TCR beta chains were listed as associated with cytomegalovirus. A later analysis reported that several top co-occurrence clusters appeared linked to parvovirus B19, influenza, CMV and Epstein-Barr virus. In a later genetic analysis, fewer N-insertions in productive TCRs were reported among donors in an Asian-associated ancestry cluster than the approximately 670-donor mean. Correlated functional status among segregating V segments might be attributable to linkage disequilibrium, but an unknown experimental factor could not be ruled out. The 87-base-pair reads could not distinguish some IMGT-functional V segments, including TRBV6-2 and TRBV6-3, so those segments were excluded.

The library was produced with the immunoSEQ multiplex PCR assay. A mixture of 60 forward primers for TCR Vbeta segments and 13 reverse primers for TCR Jbeta segments was used in the multiplex PCR. Amplification of the CDR3 region of rearranged TCR beta genes was performed with a multiplex PCR assay on genomic DNA. Amplified TCR beta libraries were sequenced as 87-base-pair reads on the Illumina HiSeq System. The source study handled its data this way. A later analysis counted some 74 million unique TCR beta chains across the 640 or so repertoires, and around 9.9 million of these chains were shared by at least two donors. Raw reads were error-corrected and collapsed into unique sequences with a nearest-neighbor algorithm that merged closely related sequences to remove PCR and sequencing errors. CDR3 sequences were aligned to IMGT reference sequences to assign V, D and J gene segments. Each retained sequence needed at least a six-nucleotide match to both a V gene segment and a J gene segment. Rearrangements were classified as productive when the CDR3 lacked stop codons and remained in frame with V and J, and all other rearrangements were classified as non-productive. Following IMGT convention, CDR3 was defined as the stretch from the second conserved V-encoded cysteine to the conserved J-encoded phenylalanine. The earlier analysis of about 560 of the donors excluded any sequence lacking an unambiguous match to a single V gene segment. In an earlier analysis of some 590 of the donors, a V segment was called functional when productive rearrangements were above 56.7%, and segregating when the standard deviation between donors exceeded 5%. A statistical classification framework was developed to diagnose cytomegalovirus status using the catalog of TCR beta chain sequences. A later analysis assigned V and J genes by comparing TCR nucleotide sequences with IMGT/GENE-DB human TR gene sequences. Using the TCRdist pipeline, a later analysis assigned CDR3 sequences along with most-parsimonious VDJ recombination scenarios. A later analysis defined each TCR beta chain by its CDR3 amino acid sequence plus V-gene family, and excluded reads lacking a unique V-gene family. In a later analysis, fewer than 650 highly shared, low-generation-probability nucleotide sequences were removed to address suspected cross-contamination and a sequencing artifact. A later analysis calculated a clonal expansion index for each public chain from normalized within-repertoire ranks of inferred template counts. A later analysis computed generation probabilities with a VDJ recombination model fitted to out-of-frame rearrangements, and checked the results against IGoR. In a later analysis, hypergeometric tests were used to score TCR-TCR, TCR-HLA and TCR-CMV co-occurrence, with a repertoire-size bias correction applied to TCR pairs. A later analysis estimated false discovery rates by permuting HLA or CMV assignments 20 times. In a later analysis, co-occurring TCRs were grouped with DBSCAN, and TCRdist sequence similarity was added when clustering was performed within HLA-allele-positive subsets. Repertoires with fewer than 30,000 or more than 120,000 public chains, plus five repertoires with anomalous nucleotide sharing, were excluded from co-occurrence clustering. TCRdb mirrors the immuneACCESS table, restricted to in-frame sequences. Some clones are absent from its copies; in checked studies, under half trace to an unresolved V gene, and the reason for the others is unknown. V and J calls and clone size are as listed in that table; D and trimming were resolved from the DNA. This sample's table contains around 120,000 clones. The top ten constitute around 0.59% of the sample.

V loses 0 bases, J loses 2 bases, and the germline ends lie 6 bases apart. According to the germline V gene, CDR1 reads SGDLS and CDR2 reads YYNGEE. Reading from cysteine to phenylalanine, the CDR3 counts 14 amino acids. The CDR3 DNA has 42 bases and is translated from base 1. The cohort comprised some 730 healthy bone marrow donors. Cohort members were all nominally healthy when sampled, although unrecorded immune exposures were likely present. The donor was CMV seronegative and was included in the group of about 400 seronegative cohort members. A peripheral blood sample was provided by each donor, and peripheral blood mononuclear cells were used for TCR beta sequencing. The Qiagen DNeasy Blood Extraction Kit was used to extract genomic DNA from the blood cell samples. In the case of this clone: The antigen it binds to is not known.

The sequence derives from a man aged 50 to 60 in good health and CMV-seronegative. The source material was PBMCs. The chain employs TRBV9 and TRBJ1-5; the D gene identity is not certain. The bases are TGTGCCAGCAGCGTAGGAGCGGGCAATCAGCCCCAGCATTTT. The resulting protein is CASSVGAGNQPQHF.